This T cell receptor (beta chain) appears in the sequencing data of a study of identical twins. TCRdb fed the 5' RACE reads into MiXCR, producing one record per CDR3 protein. This table holds 350,000 to 450,000 distinct CDR3 sequences, around a sixth found once. This clonotype was found a few times. With 3 bases clipped from V and 6 bases from J, the junction kept 10 bases outside the gene matches. CDR3 length equals 16 residues. Per the germline V gene, CDR1 is MDHEN and CDR2 is SYDVKM. This chain joins TRBV28 and TRBJ2-1; TRBD2 matches 8 bases. The material sequenced was naive T cells sorted from blood. The TCR sequence derives from a man aged 50 or older in good health. The CDR3 region is CASSFQAGRAPNEQFF. The CDR3 nucleotides read TGTGCCAGCAGTTTTCAAGCCGGGAGGGCCCCCAATGAGCAGTTCTTC.